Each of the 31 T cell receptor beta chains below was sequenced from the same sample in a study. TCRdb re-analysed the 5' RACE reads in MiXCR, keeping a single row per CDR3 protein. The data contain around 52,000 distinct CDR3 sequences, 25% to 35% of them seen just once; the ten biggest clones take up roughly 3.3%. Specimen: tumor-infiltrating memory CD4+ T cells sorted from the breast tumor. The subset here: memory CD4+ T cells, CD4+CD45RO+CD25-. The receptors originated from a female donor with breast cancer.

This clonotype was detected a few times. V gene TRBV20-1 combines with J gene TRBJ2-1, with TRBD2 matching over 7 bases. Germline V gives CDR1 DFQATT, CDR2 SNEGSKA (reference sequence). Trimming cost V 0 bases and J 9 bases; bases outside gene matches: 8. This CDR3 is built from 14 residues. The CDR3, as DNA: TGCAGTGCTAGAGATTGGACGGGAGGATCTGAGCAGTTCTTC. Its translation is CSARDWTGGSEQFF.

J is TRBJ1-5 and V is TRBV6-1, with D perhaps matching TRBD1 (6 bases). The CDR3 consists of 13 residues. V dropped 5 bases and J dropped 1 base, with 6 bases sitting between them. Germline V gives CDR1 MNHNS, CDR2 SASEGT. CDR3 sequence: CASSQGSNQPQHF. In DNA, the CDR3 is TGTGCCAGCAGTCAGGGGAGCAATCAGCCCCAGCATTTT.

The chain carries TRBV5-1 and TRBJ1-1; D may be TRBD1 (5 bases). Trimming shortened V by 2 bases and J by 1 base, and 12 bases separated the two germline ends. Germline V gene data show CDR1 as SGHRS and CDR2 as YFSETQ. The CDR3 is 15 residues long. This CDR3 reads CASSLTPGRNTEAFF. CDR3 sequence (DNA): TGCGCCAGCAGCTTAACCCCGGGACGGAACACTGAAGCTTTCTTT.

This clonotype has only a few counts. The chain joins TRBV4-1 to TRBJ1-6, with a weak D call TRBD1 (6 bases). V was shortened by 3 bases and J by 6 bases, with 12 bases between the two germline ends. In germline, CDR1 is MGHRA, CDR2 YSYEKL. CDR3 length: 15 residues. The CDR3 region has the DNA TGCGCCAGCAGCCAGATCCAGGGGTTTAATTCACCCCTCCACTTT. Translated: CASSQIQGFNSPLHF.

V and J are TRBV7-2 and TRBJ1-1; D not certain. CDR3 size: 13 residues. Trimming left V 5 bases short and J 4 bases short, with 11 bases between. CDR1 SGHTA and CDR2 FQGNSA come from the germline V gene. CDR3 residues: CASSKGFGTEAFF. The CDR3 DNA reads TGTGCCAGCAGCAAAGGGTTTGGCACTGAAGCTTTCTTT.

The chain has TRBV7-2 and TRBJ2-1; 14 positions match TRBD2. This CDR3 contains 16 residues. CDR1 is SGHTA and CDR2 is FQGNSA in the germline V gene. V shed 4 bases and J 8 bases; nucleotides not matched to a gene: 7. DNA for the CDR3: TGTGCCAGCAGCTCGAGGACTAGCGGGAGGAGGGATGAGCAGTTCTTC. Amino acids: CASSSRTSGRRDEQFF.

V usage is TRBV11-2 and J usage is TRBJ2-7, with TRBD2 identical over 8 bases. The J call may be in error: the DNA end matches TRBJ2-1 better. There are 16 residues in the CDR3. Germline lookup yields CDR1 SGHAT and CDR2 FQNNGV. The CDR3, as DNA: TGTGCCAGCAGCTTACGGTACGGGAGGGATGAGAATGAGCAGTTCTTC. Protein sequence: CASSLRYGRDENEQFF.

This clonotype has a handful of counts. CDR3 DNA sequence: TGTGCCAGCAGCTTATCTTCTGGGGCCAACGTCCTGACTTTC. It is translated as CASSLSSGANVLTF. This sequence joins TRBV7-3 and TRBJ2-6, with unresolved D. Trimming took off 2 bases at V and 1 base at J, with 3 bases between the two ends. There are 14 residues in the CDR3. The germline V gene has CDR1 SGHTA and CDR2 FQGTGA.

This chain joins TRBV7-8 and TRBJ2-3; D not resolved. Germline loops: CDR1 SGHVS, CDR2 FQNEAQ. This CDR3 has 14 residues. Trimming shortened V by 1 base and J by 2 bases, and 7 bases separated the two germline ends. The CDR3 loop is CASSLGSYTDTQYF. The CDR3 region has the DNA TGTGCCAGCAGCTTAGGCTCGTACACAGATACGCAGTATTTT.

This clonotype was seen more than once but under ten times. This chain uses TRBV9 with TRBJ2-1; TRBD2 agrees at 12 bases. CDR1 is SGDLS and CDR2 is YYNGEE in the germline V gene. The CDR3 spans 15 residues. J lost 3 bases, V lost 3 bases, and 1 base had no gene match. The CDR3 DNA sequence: TGTGCCAGCAGCGGGACTAGCGGGAACTACAATGAGCAGTTCTTC. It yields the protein CASSGTSGNYNEQFF.

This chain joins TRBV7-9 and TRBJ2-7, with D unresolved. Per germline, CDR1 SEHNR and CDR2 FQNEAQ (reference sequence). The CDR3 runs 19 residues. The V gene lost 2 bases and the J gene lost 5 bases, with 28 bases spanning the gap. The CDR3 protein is CASSLNFQRWQSGPDEQYF. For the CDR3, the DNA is TGTGCCAGCAGCTTAAACTTCCAAAGGTGGCAGTCTGGACCCGACGAGCAGTACTTC.

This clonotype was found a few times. In DNA, the CDR3 is TGCGCCAGCAGCCAATATGGTCAGCCCCAGCATTTT. Residues: CASSQYGQPQHF. V gene TRBV4-1 combines with J gene TRBJ1-5; D unclear. Germline-derived CDR1 and CDR2 are MGHRA and YSYEKL. There are 12 residues in the CDR3. V lost 2 bases and J lost 6, with 5 bases in between.

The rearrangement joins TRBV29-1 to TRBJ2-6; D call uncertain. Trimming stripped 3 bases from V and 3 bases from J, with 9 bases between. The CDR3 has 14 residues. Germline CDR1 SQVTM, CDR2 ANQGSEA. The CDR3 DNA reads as TGCAGCGTTGAGGGTATAATTGGGGCCAACGTCCTGACTTTC. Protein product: CSVEGIIGANVLTF.

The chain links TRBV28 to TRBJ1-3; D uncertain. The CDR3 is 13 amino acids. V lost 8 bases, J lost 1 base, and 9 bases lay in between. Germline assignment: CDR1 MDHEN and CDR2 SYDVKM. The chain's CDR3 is CASHRWSGNTIYF. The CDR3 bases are TGTGCCAGCCATCGTTGGTCTGGAAACACCATATATTTT. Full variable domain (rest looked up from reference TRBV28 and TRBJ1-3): DVKVTQSSRYLVKRTGEKVFLECVQDMDHENMFWYRQDPGLGLRLIYFSYDVKMKEKGDIPEGYSVSREKKERFSLILESASTNQTSMYLCASHRWSGNTIYFGEGSWLTVV.

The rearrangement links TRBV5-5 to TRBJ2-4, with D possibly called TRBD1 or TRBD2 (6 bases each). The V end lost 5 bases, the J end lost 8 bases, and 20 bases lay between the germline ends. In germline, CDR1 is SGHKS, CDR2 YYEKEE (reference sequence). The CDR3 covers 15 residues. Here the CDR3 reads CASSLLMGGADIQYF. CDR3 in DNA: TGTGCCAGCAGTCTGCTTATGGGGGGCGCAGACATTCAGTACTTC. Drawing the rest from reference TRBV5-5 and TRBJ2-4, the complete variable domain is DAGVTQSPTHLIKTRGQQVTLRCSPISGHKSVSWYQQVLGQGPQFIFQYYEKEERGRGNFPDRFSARQFPNYSSELNVNALLLGDSALYLCASSLLMGGADIQYFGAGTRLSVL.

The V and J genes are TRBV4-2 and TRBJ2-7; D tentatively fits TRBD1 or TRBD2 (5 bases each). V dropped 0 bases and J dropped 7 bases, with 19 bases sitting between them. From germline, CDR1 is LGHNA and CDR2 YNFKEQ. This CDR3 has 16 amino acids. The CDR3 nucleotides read TGTGCCAGCAGCCAAGAGCAAGGGGACCCCGCTAGAGAGCAGTACTTC. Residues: CASSQEQGDPAREQYF.

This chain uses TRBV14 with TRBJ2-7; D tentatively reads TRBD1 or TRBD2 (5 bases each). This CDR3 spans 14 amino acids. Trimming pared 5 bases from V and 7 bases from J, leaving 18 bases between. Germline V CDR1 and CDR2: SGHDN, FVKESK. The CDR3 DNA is TGTGCCAGCAGCTCTCAGGGACGGCTGGGAGAGCAGTACTTC. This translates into CASSSQGRLGEQYF.

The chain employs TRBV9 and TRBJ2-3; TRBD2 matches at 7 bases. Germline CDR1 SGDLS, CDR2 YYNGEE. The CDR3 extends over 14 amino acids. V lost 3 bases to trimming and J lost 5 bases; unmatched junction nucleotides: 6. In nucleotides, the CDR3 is TGTGCCAGCAGCGAGGGAGGGGCAGTAGATACGCAGTATTTT. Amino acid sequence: CASSEGGAVDTQYF. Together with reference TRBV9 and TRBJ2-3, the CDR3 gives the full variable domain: DSGVTQTPKHLITATGQRVTLRCSPRSGDLSVYWYQQSLDQGLQFLIQYYNGEERAKGNILERFSAQQFPDLHSELNLSSLELGDSALYFCASSEGGAVDTQYFGPGTRLTVL.

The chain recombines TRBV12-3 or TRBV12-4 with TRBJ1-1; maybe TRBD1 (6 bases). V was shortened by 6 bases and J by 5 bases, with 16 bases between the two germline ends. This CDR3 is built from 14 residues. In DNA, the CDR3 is TGTGCCAGCAGCGCCCATGGGGGGGCAACTGAAGCTTTCTTT. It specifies CASSAHGGATEAFF.

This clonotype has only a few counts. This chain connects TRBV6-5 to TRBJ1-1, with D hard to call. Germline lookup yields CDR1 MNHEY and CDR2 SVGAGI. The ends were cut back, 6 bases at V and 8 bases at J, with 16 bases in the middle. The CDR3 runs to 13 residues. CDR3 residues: CASSRDRSGEAFF. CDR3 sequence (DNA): TGTGCCAGCAGCCGTGACCGGAGCGGGGAAGCTTTCTTT.

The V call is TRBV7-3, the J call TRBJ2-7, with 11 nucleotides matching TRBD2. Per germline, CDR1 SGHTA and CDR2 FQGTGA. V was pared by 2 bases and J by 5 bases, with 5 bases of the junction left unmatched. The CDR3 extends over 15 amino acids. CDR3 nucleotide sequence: TGTGCCAGCAGCTTACAACTAGCGGGAGACCACGAGCAGTACTTC. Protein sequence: CASSLQLAGDHEQYF.

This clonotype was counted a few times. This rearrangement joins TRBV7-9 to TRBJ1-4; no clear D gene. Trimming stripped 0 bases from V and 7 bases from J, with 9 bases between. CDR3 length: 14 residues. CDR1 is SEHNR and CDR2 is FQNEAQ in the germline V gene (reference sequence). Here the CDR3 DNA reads TGTGCCAGCAGCTTAGCGGGGATAGGTGAAAAACTGTTTTTT. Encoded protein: CASSLAGIGEKLFF.

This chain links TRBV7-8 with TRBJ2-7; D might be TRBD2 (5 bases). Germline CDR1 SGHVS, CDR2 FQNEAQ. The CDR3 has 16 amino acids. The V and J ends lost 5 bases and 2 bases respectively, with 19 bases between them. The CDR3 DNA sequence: TGTGCCAGCAGCCCGACGGGGTCAGGTCGTACCTACGAGCAGTACTTC. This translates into CASSPTGSGRTYEQYF.

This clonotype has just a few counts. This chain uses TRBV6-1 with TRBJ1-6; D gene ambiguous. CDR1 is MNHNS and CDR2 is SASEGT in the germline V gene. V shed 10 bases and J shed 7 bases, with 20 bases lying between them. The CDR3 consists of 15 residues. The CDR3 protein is CATSLQSWLNSPLHF. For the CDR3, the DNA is TGTGCCACCAGCCTTCAGTCATGGTTGAATTCACCCCTCCACTTT.

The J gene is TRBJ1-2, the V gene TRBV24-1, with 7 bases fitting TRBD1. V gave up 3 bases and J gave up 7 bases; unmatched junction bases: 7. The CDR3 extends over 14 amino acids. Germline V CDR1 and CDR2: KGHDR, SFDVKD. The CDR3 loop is CATSDHDRVGGYTF. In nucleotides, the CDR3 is TGTGCCACCAGTGATCACGACAGGGTCGGTGGCTACACCTTC.

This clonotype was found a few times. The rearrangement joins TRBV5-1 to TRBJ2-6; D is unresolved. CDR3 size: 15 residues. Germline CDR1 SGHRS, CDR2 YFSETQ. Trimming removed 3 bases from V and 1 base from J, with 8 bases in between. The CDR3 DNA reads TGCGCCAGCAGCTCCGAGCCTTCTGGGGCCAACGTCCTGACTTTC. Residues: CASSSEPSGANVLTF.

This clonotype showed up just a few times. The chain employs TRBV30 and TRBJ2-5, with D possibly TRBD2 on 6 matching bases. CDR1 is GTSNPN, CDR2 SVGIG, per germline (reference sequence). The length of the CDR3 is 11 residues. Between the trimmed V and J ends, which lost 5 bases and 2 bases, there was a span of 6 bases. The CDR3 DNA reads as TGTGCCTGGGCGGGGCAAGAGACCCAGTACTTC. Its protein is CAWAGQETQYF.

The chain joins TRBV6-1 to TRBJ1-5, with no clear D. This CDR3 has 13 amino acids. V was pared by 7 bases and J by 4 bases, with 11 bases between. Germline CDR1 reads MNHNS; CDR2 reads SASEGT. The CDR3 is CASTSLRNQPQHF. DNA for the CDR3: TGTGCCAGCACCTCCCTCAGGAATCAGCCCCAGCATTTT.

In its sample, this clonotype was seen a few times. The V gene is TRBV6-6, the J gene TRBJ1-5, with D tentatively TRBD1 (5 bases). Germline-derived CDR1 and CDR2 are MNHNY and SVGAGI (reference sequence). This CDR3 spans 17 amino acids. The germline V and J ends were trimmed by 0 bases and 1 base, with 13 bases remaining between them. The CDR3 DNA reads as TGTGCCAGCAGTTACTCTGGATTGGCAGGGAGCAATCAGCCCCAGCATTTT. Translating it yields CASSYSGLAGSNQPQHF.

The CDR3 nucleotides read TGTGCCAGCAGTTATCCCACCGGGGAGCTGTTTTTT. It specifies CASSYPTGELFF. The chain uses TRBV6-2 or TRBV6-3 and TRBJ2-2; D is undetermined. The length of the CDR3 is 12 residues. Per germline, CDR1 MNHEY and CDR2 SVGEGT. V was clipped by 3 bases and J by 4 bases, with 3 bases between them.

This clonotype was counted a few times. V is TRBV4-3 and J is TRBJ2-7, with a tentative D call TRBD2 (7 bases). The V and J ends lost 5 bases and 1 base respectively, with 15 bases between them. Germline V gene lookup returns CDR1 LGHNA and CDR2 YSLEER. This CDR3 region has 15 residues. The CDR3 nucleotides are TGCGCCAGCAGCAGGGGGGGCGGGGAATCCTACGAGCAGTACTTC. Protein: CASSRGGGESYEQYF.